These 7 T cell receptor beta chains were sequenced from one sample in a study of CD8 T cells in Susac syndrome. Random-hexamer reverse transcription was applied to roughly 0.45 to 1 ug RNA. MiXCR, run by TCRdb on the immunoSEQ multiplex PCR reads, gives a single entry per CDR3 protein. The sample holds about 430,000 distinct CDR3 sequences, around 85% seen once. Source material: CD8+ T cells from PBMCs. Source of these receptors: a human donor with multiple sclerosis.

This clonotype was counted once. This chain uses TRBV5-1 with TRBJ1-2; no definite D call. V dropped 0 bases and J dropped 6 bases, with 9 bases sitting between them. Germline CDR1 reads SGHRS; CDR2 reads YFSETQ. The CDR3 runs to 13 residues. CDR3 loop: CASSLGGRDGYTF. The CDR3 nucleotides read TGCGCCAGCAGCTTGGGAGGAAGGGATGGCTACACCTTC.

The V gene is TRBV7-9, the J gene TRBJ2-3; D uncertain. Germline V CDR1 and CDR2: SEHNR, FQNEAQ (reference sequence). The CDR3 has 13 amino acids. Trimming removed 3 bases from V and 2 bases from J, with 6 bases in between. CDR3 DNA sequence: TGTGCCAGCAGCTTGCAGCTCACAGATACGCAGTATTTT. Translating it yields CASSLQLTDTQYF.

In the case of this clonotype: No conserved phenylalanine or tryptophan ends this CDR3, so it is likely a read error. The gene calls are TRBV4-1 and TRBJ1-1; D not certain. Germline assignment: CDR1 MGHRA and CDR2 YSYEKL. V gave up 0 bases and J gave up 8 bases, with 7 bases separating them. The CDR3 totals 12 residues. The CDR3 DNA sequence: TGCGCCAGCAGCCAAGATGGCGCCGAAGCTTTCCTT. As protein: CASSQDGAEAFL.

This sequence joins TRBV20-1 and TRBJ1-5, with 9 bases that match TRBD1. Germline loops: CDR1 DFQATT, CDR2 SNEGSKA (reference sequence). CDR3 length equals 13 residues. After removal of 4 bases from V and 7 bases from J, the junction contained 5 bases not matched to a gene. The CDR3 loop reads CSATTGGGQPQHF. The CDR3 DNA reads TGCAGTGCTACTACAGGGGGCGGGCAGCCCCAGCATTTT.

The gene calls are TRBV27 and TRBJ2-3; 11 bases are a match to TRBD2. The CDR3 totals 16 residues. Germline CDR1 reads MNHEY; CDR2 reads SMNVEV (reference sequence). Germline trimming cut 5 bases from V and 2 bases from J; bases unmatched to any gene: 6. The CDR3 sequence is CASSRGLAVLTDTQYF. CDR3 sequence (DNA): TGTGCCAGCAGTCGGGGACTAGCGGTCCTCACAGATACGCAGTATTTT.

The gene calls are TRBV5-1 and TRBJ2-7, with D tentatively TRBD1 (5 bases). With 2 bases removed from V and 3 bases from J, the gap between germline ends came to 12 bases. This CDR3 region has 14 residues. Germline CDR1 reads SGHRS; CDR2 reads YFSETQ. The chain's CDR3 is CASSFRDGHYEQYF. The CDR3, as DNA: TGCGCCAGCAGCTTCCGAGACGGACACTACGAGCAGTACTTC.

The chain couples TRBV4-1 to TRBJ2-1; TRBD1 matches 11 bases. CDR1 and CDR2 (germline): MGHRA, YSYEKL. The V and J ends lost 4 bases and 8 bases, in that order; junction bases with no gene match: 7. The CDR3 sequence is 15 residues long. CDR3 nucleotide sequence: TGCGCCAGCAGCCCCGGACAGGGGGCAACCGATGAGCAGTTCTTC. Translation: CASSPGQGATDEQFF.